Described below is a single T cell receptor (beta chain) sequence and its context. Method: immunoSEQ multiplex PCR; TCRdb's copy keeps in-frame clones and lacks some. The sample lists some 17,000 clones, around two thirds occurring once. Germline V gene data show CDR1 as MNHEY and CDR2 as SVGAGI. V lost 2 bases and J 2 bases, leaving 13 bases between the germline ends. The CDR3 covers 15 residues. The data belong to a study of sequential checkpoint blockade in melanoma. Looking at the study overall: Patients were randomized 1:1 to nivolumab-then-ipilimumab or ipilimumab-then-nivolumab first-line. Both treatment sequences were followed by maintenance nivolumab.

The treatment was: randomized to nivolumab then ipilimumab (arm A) or the reverse (arm B). The input for sequencing was CD8+ T cells sorted from blood (inferred from file names), taken from a patient given nivolumab and ipilimumab in sequence. The rearrangement uses TRBV6-5 and TRBJ2-7, with D tentatively TRBD2 (7 bases). This TCR was recovered from a human donor with melanoma. In DNA form, the CDR3 reads TGTGCCAGCAGTTACCGGGGGGCTTATCCCTACGAGCAGTACTTC. Protein: CASSYRGAYPYEQYF.